This T cell receptor (beta chain) was sequenced in a study of early T cells in non-severe SARS-CoV-2 infection. Study overall: Sequenced material consisted of bulk RNA (from unsorted whole blood), and chains were unpaired.

In the library, individual cDNA molecules carried attached unique molecular identifiers. Each CDR3 protein gets one entry after TCRdb re-called the 5' RACE reads with MiXCR. The profile shows about 77,000 distinct CDR3 sequences, 5% of them singletons. This clonotype has a count of ten or more. The antigen remains unidentified. CDR1 and CDR2 (germline): MNHEY, SVGAGI. Trimming pared 5 bases from V and 7 bases from J, leaving 12 bases between. The CDR3 contains 13 residues. Findings and caveats of the study: VDJdb matching, biased toward anti-spike CD8 responses, missed private and CD4 specificities.

The sequences come from whole blood, collected at baseline. The chain is built from TRBV6-5 and TRBJ1-5; D gene unclear. The receptor was derived from an adult who was a healthcare worker with PCR-confirmed SARS-CoV-2 infection or an uninfected control (not recorded which). DNA of the CDR3: TGTGCCAGCAGTCCTATCGAAGGGCAGCCCCAGCATTTT. This encodes CASSPIEGQPQHF.